This TCR beta chain was observed in a study of blood T cells in healthy people across ages. This clonotype was seen only a few times. This CDR3 contains 14 residues. From germline, CDR1 is LGHNT and CDR2 FRNRAP. Trimming left V 6 bases short and J 0 bases short, with 11 bases between. Alongside a J-beta primer mix, a sample-barcoded 5' primer served in a second PCR lasting roughly 6 to 11 cycles. One entry per CDR3 protein, called by TCRdb with MiXCR from the 5' RACE reads. The sample holds around 1.5 million distinct CDR3 sequences, roughly 40% seen once. The source of this sequence is a woman aged 18-35 years in good health. J is TRBJ1-1 and V is TRBV12-5; D might be TRBD1 (5 bases). Material for sequencing was blood. The DNA of the CDR3 is TGTGCTAGTGGCCCGGGGCTTATGAACACTGAAGCTTTCTTT. This translates into CASGPGLMNTEAFF.